This is a list of T cell receptor beta chains from one sample in a study of CD8+ T cells in alopecia areata. This table comes from immunoSEQ multiplex PCR, and its TCRdb copy is limited to in-frame clones, with some not included. The table has 250,000 to 350,000 clones, 60% seen once. The specimen was CD4+ T cells sorted from blood, collected at week 52, from a patient treated with tofacitinib. All receptors come from a human donor with alopecia areata. Both conserved end residues are part of each CDR3. Fields, in order: CDR3 length, V gene, D gene, clone size, J gene, CDR3 protein, CDR3 DNA. The D gene is left open where the match is weak. Some rows mark clone size as missing; the rest say once, few, many or name a class of expanded clone.

len: 14; v_gene: TRBV10-3; d_gene: TRBD1; abundance: few; j_gene: TRBJ2-7; CDR3aa: CAINDGQGRYEQYF; CDR3nt: TGTGCCATCAATGACGGACAGGGGCGCTACGAGCAGTACTTC
len: 11; v_gene: TRBV20-1; d_gene: NA; abundance: NA; j_gene: TRBJ2-3; CDR3aa: CKETHTDTQYF; CDR3nt: TGCAAAGAGACGCACACAGATACGCAGTATTTT
len: 13; v_gene: TRBV15; d_gene: NA; abundance: NA; j_gene: TRBJ1-2; CDR3aa: CATKPQGQGGYTF; CDR3nt: TGTGCCACCAAACCTCAGGGCCAGGGTGGCTACACCTTC
len: 14; v_gene: TRBV5-1; d_gene: NA; abundance: NA; j_gene: TRBJ2-3; CDR3aa: CASSWDLRGDTQYF; CDR3nt: TGCGCCAGCAGCTGGGACCTTCGGGGGGATACGCAGTATTTT
len: 15; v_gene: TRBV9; d_gene: NA; abundance: NA; j_gene: TRBJ1-4; CDR3aa: CASSVWSGGGEKLFF; CDR3nt: TGTGCCAGCAGCGTATGGTCTGGGGGAGGAGAAAAACTGTTTTTT
len: 13; v_gene: TRBV29-1; d_gene: NA; abundance: NA; j_gene: TRBJ2-5; CDR3aa: CSVLWGMGETQYF; CDR3nt: TGCAGCGTATTGTGGGGGATGGGAGAGACCCAGTACTTC
len: 15; v_gene: TRBV4-1; d_gene: TRBD1; abundance: few; j_gene: TRBJ2-3; CDR3aa: CASSPRTGGTDTQYF; CDR3nt: TGCGCCAGCAGCCCCCGGACAGGGGGCACAGATACGCAGTATTTT
len: 15; v_gene: TRBV27; d_gene: NA; abundance: NA; j_gene: TRBJ1-4; CDR3aa: CASSSRTPVGEKLFF; CDR3nt: TGTGCCAGCAGTTCCAGGACCCCCGTCGGTGAAAAACTGTTTTTT
len: 15; v_gene: TRBV5-4; d_gene: NA; abundance: NA; j_gene: TRBJ2-5; CDR3aa: CASSLEASRGETQYF; CDR3nt: TGTGCCAGCAGCTTGGAAGCTAGCAGAGGGGAGACCCAGTACTTC
len: 13; v_gene: TRBV25-1; d_gene: NA; abundance: NA; j_gene: TRBJ1-5; CDR3aa: CASRQDYNQPQHF; CDR3nt: TGTGCCAGCAGACAGGACTACAATCAGCCCCAGCATTTT
len: 14; v_gene: TRBV5-4; d_gene: NA; abundance: NA; j_gene: TRBJ1-6; CDR3aa: CASSLAGTISPLHF; CDR3nt: TGTGCCAGCAGCTTGGCCGGCACAATTTCACCCCTCCACTTT
len: 13; v_gene: TRBV7-6; d_gene: NA; abundance: NA; j_gene: TRBJ1-2; CDR3aa: CASSLVQDDGYTF; CDR3nt: TGTGCCAGCAGCTTAGTACAGGACGATGGCTACACCTTC
len: 11; v_gene: TRBV11-1; d_gene: NA; abundance: few; j_gene: TRBJ2-1; CDR3aa: CASSPSHEQFF; CDR3nt: TGTGCCAGCAGCCCGTCTCATGAGCAGTTCTTC
len: 15; v_gene: TRBV7-3; d_gene: NA; abundance: NA; j_gene: TRBJ2-5; CDR3aa: CASSPDLGAQETQYF; CDR3nt: TGTGCCAGCAGCCCCGATTTAGGGGCCCAAGAGACCCAGTACTTC
len: 11; v_gene: TRBV2; d_gene: NA; abundance: NA; j_gene: TRBJ1-3; CDR3aa: CASSLGGPIYF; CDR3nt: TGTGCCAGCAGCTTAGGGGGTCCCATATATTTT
len: 13; v_gene: TRBV5-1; d_gene: NA; abundance: NA; j_gene: TRBJ2-7; CDR3aa: CASSLLGTGEQYF; CDR3nt: TGCGCCAGCAGCTTGCTGGGAACAGGGGAGCAGTACTTC
len: 18; v_gene: TRBV5-1; d_gene: NA; abundance: NA; j_gene: TRBJ2-2; CDR3aa: CASSLGIEARVGTGELFF; CDR3nt: TGCGCCAGCAGCTTAGGCATTGAGGCTCGCGTAGGAACCGGGGAGCTGTTTTTT
len: 12; v_gene: TRBV29-1; d_gene: NA; abundance: once; j_gene: TRBJ2-1; CDR3aa: CSVARAPGEQFF; CDR3nt: TGCAGCGTTGCACGTGCCCCGGGTGAGCAGTTCTTC
len: 16; v_gene: TRBV7-2; d_gene: NA; abundance: few; j_gene: TRBJ2-7; CDR3aa: CASSLQPGVTTYEQYF; CDR3nt: TGTGCCAGCAGCCTACAACCCGGGGTGACTACCTACGAGCAGTACTTC
len: 14; v_gene: TRBV5-4; d_gene: NA; abundance: once; j_gene: TRBJ2-3; CDR3aa: CASSLTASTDTQYF; CDR3nt: TGTGCCAGCAGCTTGACAGCGAGCACAGATACGCAGTATTTT
len: 11; v_gene: TRBV30; d_gene: NA; abundance: NA; j_gene: TRBJ1-2; CDR3aa: CAWMVNYGYTF; CDR3nt: TGTGCCTGGATGGTTAACTATGGCTACACCTTC
len: 14; v_gene: TRBV4-3; d_gene: NA; abundance: few; j_gene: TRBJ2-3; CDR3aa: CASSQAAVADTQYF; CDR3nt: TGCGCCAGCAGCCAAGCGGCCGTGGCAGATACGCAGTATTTT